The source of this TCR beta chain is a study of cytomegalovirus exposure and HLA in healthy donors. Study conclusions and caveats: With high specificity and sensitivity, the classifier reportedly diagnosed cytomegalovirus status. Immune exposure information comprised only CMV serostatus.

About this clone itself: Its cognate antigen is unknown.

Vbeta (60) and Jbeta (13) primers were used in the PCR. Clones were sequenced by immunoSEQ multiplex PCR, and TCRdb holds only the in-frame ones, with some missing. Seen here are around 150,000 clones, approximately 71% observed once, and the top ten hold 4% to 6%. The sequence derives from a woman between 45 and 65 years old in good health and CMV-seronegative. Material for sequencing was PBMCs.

Here the CDR3 reads CAISESRGNTEAFF. The CDR3 DNA reads TGTGCCATCAGTGAGTCAAGAGGAAACACTGAAGCTTTCTTT. This chain joins TRBV10-3 and TRBJ1-1; D is unclear. This CDR3 spans 14 amino acids. The germline V gene has CDR1 ENHRY and CDR2 SYGVKD. Trimming left V 0 bases short and J 2 bases short, with 7 bases between.